This record looks at one T cell receptor (beta chain) sequence and its context. The data were taken from a study of shared T cell receptors in the human thymus. TCRdb's copy holds only in-frame clones and misses some; the assay was immunoSEQ multiplex PCR. The sample shows 600,000 to 900,000 clones, approximately 83% of them seen only once. The CDR3 covers 19 residues. Germline trimming cut 3 bases from V and 0 bases from J; bases unmatched to any gene: 14. Germline V lookup: CDR1 MGHRA, CDR2 YSYEKL. The sample also formed part of further work on human thymus T cells. Turning to that study: Among the donors, all were healthy Finnish infants having corrective surgery for congenital heart defects. It was from resections taken during corrective heart surgery that the thymus tissue came. Apparent skewing of V and J gene usage characterized both thymic and blood repertoires. Related research examined unrelated individuals and reported that their thymic repertoires overlapped highly.

Sequenced sample: thymocytes. The rearrangement joins TRBV4-1 to TRBJ1-5, with TRBD1 matching 7 bases. This clonotype originated in a girl under three years old with a congenital heart defect. CDR3 sequence: CASSHGAFGQENSNQPQHF. The DNA for the CDR3 is TGCGCCAGCAGCCACGGCGCCTTCGGACAGGAGAATAGCAATCAGCCCCAGCATTTT.